This section outlines one T cell receptor beta chain sequence together with its context. This entry comes from a study of blood T cell repertoires in COVID-19. Seattle-derived patients entered the study during active infection and were followed longitudinally. Under the authors' procedure: Reference gene primer amplification yielded estimated nucleated cell counts. Sequenced by immunoSEQ multiplex PCR; TCRdb stores in-frame clones only, minus some. V, J and clone size reflect that table, while D and trimming were determined from the DNA. The sample shows about 190,000 clones, approximately 85% of them seen only once. The sample taken for sequencing was peripheral blood. The sequence came from an older man with COVID-19, enrolled during active disease.

The CDR3 spells CASIRGLYYEQYF. In DNA, the CDR3 is TGTGCCAGCATCCGGGGACTCTACTACGAGCAGTACTTC. The chain employs TRBV6-5 and TRBJ2-7; D possibly corresponds to TRBD2 (6 bases). The germline V gene has CDR1 MNHEY and CDR2 SVGAGI. The CDR3 extends over 13 amino acids. Trimming pared 7 bases from V and 3 bases from J, leaving 13 bases between.